Detailed here is one T cell receptor (beta chain). Its specificity is unknown. This record belongs to a study of T cells in localized non-small cell lung cancer. TCRdb keeps only in-frame clones here, not all; method: immunoSEQ multiplex PCR. The sample has tens of thousands of clones, approximately 80% seen once; the top ten hold about a sixth. Germline CDR1 SNHLY, CDR2 FYNNEI. Trimming took 3 bases from V and 0 from J; bases not matched to a gene: 8. This CDR3 is 16 amino acids long. Study-wide findings and caveats: Increased T cell density in blood showed an association with longer overall survival. Median detection of top 100 tumor clones in adjacent lung was around 60 clones.

This TCR came from a man aged 40 to 70 with stage I squamous cell lung carcinoma. J is TRBJ2-7 and V is TRBV2; 7 nucleotides match TRBD1. Sequences were derived from peripheral blood, sampled before any cancer treatment. The CDR3 nucleotides read TGTGCCAGCAGTGAGGGACAGCGTCAAATCTCCTACGAGCAGTACTTC. Translation gives CASSEGQRQISYEQYF.